This note documents a single T cell receptor beta chain sequence. These data belong to a study of OX40 agonist ivuxolimab in advanced cancers. Data came from immunoSEQ multiplex PCR; TCRdb stores just in-frame clones and leaves some out. The data show nearly 85,000 clones, around four fifths seen once. The CDR3 consists of 14 residues. In germline, CDR1 is SQVTM, CDR2 ANQGSEA. Trimming cost V 6 bases and J 5 bases, with 16 bases left between them. The sequence derives from an adult with an advanced solid tumor such as melanoma, head and neck, liver or kidney cancer. This specimen was CD4+ or CD8+ T cells sorted from blood, taken in a trial of the OX40 agonist ivuxolimab. The chain joins TRBV29-1 to TRBJ1-4; a weak D match, TRBD1 (6 bases). The CDR3 DNA is TGCAGCGTGGTTAAGGACAGAAAAAATGAAAAACTGTTTTTT. Translated: CSVVKDRKNEKLFF.